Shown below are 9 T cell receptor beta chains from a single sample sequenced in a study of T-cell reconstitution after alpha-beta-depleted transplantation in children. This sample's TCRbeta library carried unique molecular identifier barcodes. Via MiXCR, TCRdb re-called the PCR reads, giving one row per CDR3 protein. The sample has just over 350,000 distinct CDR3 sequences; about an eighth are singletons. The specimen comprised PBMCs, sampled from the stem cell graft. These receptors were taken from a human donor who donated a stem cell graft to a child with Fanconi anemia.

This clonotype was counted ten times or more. The chain's CDR3 is CASSPNPTGENTEAFF. CDR3 nucleotides: TGTGCCAGCAGCCCTAACCCGACAGGGGAGAACACTGAAGCTTTCTTT. The V and J genes are TRBV7-9 and TRBJ1-1, with 8 positions matching TRBD1. The V gene end was trimmed by 5 bases and the J gene end by 1 base; junction bases not matched to a gene: 9. Per germline, CDR1 SEHNR and CDR2 FQNEAQ (reference sequence). This CDR3 contains 16 residues.

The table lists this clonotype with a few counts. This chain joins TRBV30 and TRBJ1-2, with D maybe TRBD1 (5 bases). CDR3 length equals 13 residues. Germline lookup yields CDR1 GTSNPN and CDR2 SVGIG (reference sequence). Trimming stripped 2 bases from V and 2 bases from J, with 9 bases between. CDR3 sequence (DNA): TGTGCCTGGAGTAAGCGACAGAACTATGGCTACACCTTC. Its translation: CAWSKRQNYGYTF.

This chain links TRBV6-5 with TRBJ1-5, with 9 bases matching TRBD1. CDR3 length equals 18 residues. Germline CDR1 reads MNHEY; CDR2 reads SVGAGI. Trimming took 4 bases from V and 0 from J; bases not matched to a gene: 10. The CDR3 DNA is TGTGCCAGCAGTTCCCGACAGGGGGGAGTCTATAGCAATCAGCCCCAGCATTTT. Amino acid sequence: CASSSRQGGVYSNQPQHF.

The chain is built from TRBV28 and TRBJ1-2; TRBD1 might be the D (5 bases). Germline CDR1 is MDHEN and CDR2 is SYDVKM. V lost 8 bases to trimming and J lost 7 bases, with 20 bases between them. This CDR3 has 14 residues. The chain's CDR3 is CASSLGAGLFGYTF. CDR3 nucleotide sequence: TGTGCCAGCTCTCTGGGCGCAGGGCTTTTTGGCTACACCTTC.

CDR3 coding DNA: TGTGCCAGCACTGTGGGGGGTGGCGGCTACACCTTC. This translates into CASTVGGGGYTF. The chain recombines TRBV12-3 or TRBV12-4 with TRBJ1-2; D might be TRBD1 (5 bases). Between the trimmed V and J ends, which lost 7 bases and 8 bases, there was a span of 14 bases. The CDR3 loop spans 12 amino acids.

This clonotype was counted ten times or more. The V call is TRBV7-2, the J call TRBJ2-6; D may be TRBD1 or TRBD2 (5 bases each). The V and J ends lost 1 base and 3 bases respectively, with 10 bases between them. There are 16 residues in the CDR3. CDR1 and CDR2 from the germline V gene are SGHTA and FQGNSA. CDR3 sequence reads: CASSLGGSRGANVLTF. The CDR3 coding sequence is TGTGCCAGCAGCTTAGGGGGGTCCCGTGGGGCCAACGTCCTGACTTTC.

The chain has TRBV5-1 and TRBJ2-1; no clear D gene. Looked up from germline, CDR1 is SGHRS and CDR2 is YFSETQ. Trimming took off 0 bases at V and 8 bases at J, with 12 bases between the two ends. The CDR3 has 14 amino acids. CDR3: CASSLGQARDEQFF. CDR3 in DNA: TGCGCCAGCAGCTTGGGGCAGGCTAGGGATGAGCAGTTCTTC.

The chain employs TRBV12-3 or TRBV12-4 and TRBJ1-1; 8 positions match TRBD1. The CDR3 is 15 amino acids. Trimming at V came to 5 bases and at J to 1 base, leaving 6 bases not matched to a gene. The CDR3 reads CASSRHGQGNTEAFF. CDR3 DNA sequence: TGTGCCAGCAGTCGACACGGACAGGGGAACACTGAAGCTTTCTTT.

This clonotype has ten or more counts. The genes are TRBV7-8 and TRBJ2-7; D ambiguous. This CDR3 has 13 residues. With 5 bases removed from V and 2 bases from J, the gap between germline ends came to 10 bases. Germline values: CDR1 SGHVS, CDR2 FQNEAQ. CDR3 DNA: TGTGCCAGCAGCCTACAGCTGGCCTACGAGCAGTACGTC. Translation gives CASSLQLAYEQYV.